Listed here is a single T cell receptor beta chain. This receptor's antigen is unknown. The sample holds no much larger clone one base away, and base qualities are not on file. TCRbeta CDR3 regions were amplified from genomic DNA using the immunoSEQ Assay, a bias-controlled multiplex PCR. Per the source publication's procedure: Nucleated cell counts per sample were estimated from amplification of reference gene primers within the assay. Sequence reads were collapsed and filtered to measure the absolute abundance of every unique TCRbeta CDR3 rearrangement. For each sample, productive Simpson clonality was calculated as the square root of Simpson's diversity index across productive rearrangements. The source is immuneACCESS, and TCRdb retained only in-frame sequences with V and J called. Part of the clones is not carried over; for the studies checked, unresolved V genes explain less than half of this, and the remainder is unexplained. V and J calls plus clone size are reproduced from that table; the DNA served to infer D and trimming. The sample includes roughly 330,000 clones, with 87% observed a single time. Approximately 10% of the sample is held by the ten biggest clonotypes.

Trimming accounts for 4 bases at V and 6 bases at J, while the number of junction bases matched to no gene is 7. The CDR3 covers 14 residues, taking in both the cysteine and the phenylalanine. The only DNA kept is the CDR3, 42 bases in frame from the first base. CDR1 and CDR2 are drawn from the germline V gene (reference sequence): SGHAT, FQDESV. These data come from a study of blood T cell repertoires in COVID-19 (dated by TCRdb to the early 2020s). Looking at the study overall: Samples covering the acute and convalescent phases of COVID-19 were provided by collaborators in the United States, Italy and Spain. The material from the prospective study consisted of cDNA or gDNA derived from T cells, B-cell-depleted T cells, or PBMCs. Deeply sampled blood TCRbeta repertoires from subjects exposed to, actively infected with, or recovered from COVID-19 were included in the dataset. The repertoires were released in a freely available public database intended as a resource for research on the immune response to SARS-CoV-2. The samples were drawn from two sources: the first 160 participants of the ongoing ImmuneRACE study, and 1,000 to 1,500 subjects contributed by 6 global collaborators. Sample metadata almost always included a de-identified subject ID, COVID-19 status, age in years and sex. Where available, HLA class I and class II types were taken from metadata supplied by the sample provider and were not determined by assay-based typing. Overall study outcomes, separate from this receptor: The quantity of clinical and demographic metadata differed by source and by participant and was supplied without curation.

One collaborating source in Seattle enrolled patients while the patients were actively infected and followed the patients over time throughout the course of disease. The collaborating institutions used their own protocols to collect whole blood in K2EDTA tubes. For TCRbeta analysis, collaborator samples were shipped as frozen whole blood, as isolated PBMCs, or as DNA extracted from either sample type. The specimen sequenced was peripheral blood. This receptor was taken from a man aged 30-40 years with COVID-19, enrolled during active disease. The V and J genes are TRBV11-1 and TRBJ2-3; TRBD1 fits 7 bases in the junction. Here is the DNA: TGTGCCAGCAGCTGGGGACAGAGGGGGGATACGCAGTATTTT. Translated, this is CASSWGQRGDTQYF. The full variable domain, with segments outside the CDR3 supplied by the reference TRBV11-1 and TRBJ2-3 proteins, appears as EAEVAQSPRYKITEKSQAVAFWCDPISGHATLYWYRQILGQGPELLVQFQDESVVDDSQLPKDRFSAERLKGVDSTLKIQPAELGDSAMYLCASSWGQRGDTQYFGPGTRLTVL.